A selection of T cell receptor beta chains follows, all from one sample in a study of OX40 agonist ivuxolimab in advanced cancers. TCRdb's copy holds only in-frame clones and misses some; the assay was immunoSEQ multiplex PCR. The sample has more than 90,000 clones; roughly 80% are singletons. The sample consisted of CD4+ or CD8+ T cells sorted from blood, taken in a trial of the OX40 agonist ivuxolimab. The receptors were sampled from an adult with an advanced solid tumor such as melanoma, head and neck, liver or kidney cancer. The CDR3 runs from the conserved cysteine through the conserved F or W. A D gene is named only where the DNA matches it firmly. Some rows have no size entry. The others give once, few or many, or a class for an expanded clone.

J	D	size	V	DNA	CDR3
TRBJ2-5	TRBD2	NA	TRBV9	TGTGCCAGCAGCGTAGAGGCTAGCGGGGGTTGGGAGACCCAGTACTTC	CASSVEASGGWETQYF
TRBJ1-2	NA	NA	TRBV25-1	TGTGCCAGCAGTGAATATAGAGGGTCTGCCGGGGCCCTAGGCTACACCTTC	CASSEYRGSAGALGYTF
TRBJ2-6	TRBD2	NA	TRBV5-1	TGCGCCAGCAGCTCGGGACTAGCGGGAGTAGGTGGGGCCAACGTCCTGACTTTC	CASSSGLAGVGGANVLTF
TRBJ2-2	TRBD1	NA	TRBV7-2	TGTACCAGCAGCCCATCGACAGGGGGCATTATCAACACCGGGGAGCTGTTTTTT	CTSSPSTGGIINTGELFF
TRBJ2-7	TRBD2	NA	TRBV6-1	TGTGCCAGCAGTGCCCTTGCTAGCGGGGGGGCGGTATACGAGCAGTACTTC	CASSALASGGAVYEQYF
TRBJ2-7	NA	few	TRBV18	TGTGCCAGCTCACCCCGCAGGGAATTACCCTACGAGCAGTACTTC	CASSPRRELPYEQYF
TRBJ2-7	NA	NA	TRBV7-2	TGTGCCAGCAGCCCGAGAATTCGCCCGGGGGAGCAGTACTTC	CASSPRIRPGEQYF
TRBJ2-1	NA	few	TRBV25-1	TGTGCCAGCAGCCCAATGGGGTTAGACAATGAGCAGTTCTTC	CASSPMGLDNEQFF
TRBJ2-7	NA	NA	TRBV21-1	TGTGCCAGCAGGTCCGAGCAGTACTTC	CASRSEQYF
TRBJ2-5	NA	NA	TRBV19	TGTGCCAGTAGTATAGGTCAGCAAGAGACCCAGTACTTC	CASSIGQQETQYF
TRBJ2-1	TRBD2	NA	TRBV18	TGTGCCAGCTCAGTGAGGACTAGAGAGGACAATGAGCAGTTCTTC	CASSVRTREDNEQFF
TRBJ1-1	NA	NA	TRBV19	TGTGCCAGTAGTATAGTAATGGAGAGGCCTTTCTTT	CASSIVMERPFF
TRBJ1-5	NA	NA	TRBV4-1	TGCGCCAGCAGCCAAGTGGGTCAGCCCCAGCATTTT	CASSQVGQPQHF
TRBJ2-5	NA	NA	TRBV18	TGTGCCAGCTCACTAGGGACACGCCAAGAGACCCAGTACTTC	CASSLGTRQETQYF
TRBJ2-7	TRBD2	NA	TRBV7-6	TGTGCCAGCAGCTCTTCTTTAGCGGGGCCAGAGCAGTACTTC	CASSSSLAGPEQYF
TRBJ1-5	TRBD1	NA	TRBV6-6	TGTGCCAGCAGTCCACACAGGGGGCGCGGCAATCAGCCCCAGCATTTT	CASSPHRGRGNQPQHF
TRBJ2-6	NA	NA	TRBV2	TGTGCCAGCAGTCCCCGTGGCGCTGGGGCCAACGTCCTGACTTTC	CASSPRGAGANVLTF
TRBJ2-1	TRBD2	NA	TRBV29-1	TGCAGCGCTAGCGGGAGCGACTTTGGTGAGCAGTTCTTC	CSASGSDFGEQFF
TRBJ1-3	NA	NA	TRBV27	TGTGCCAGCAAGCTCGGAGCTGGAAACACCATATATTTT	CASKLGAGNTIYF
TRBJ1-5	NA	NA	TRBV11-2	TGTGCCAGCAGTTTGGACAGAGGGTTCGGGCAGCCCCAGCATTTT	CASSLDRGFGQPQHF
TRBJ2-5	TRBD1	NA	TRBV11-2	TGTGCCAGCAGCTTGGACAGGGGATACCAAGAGACCCAGTACTTC	CASSLDRGYQETQYF
TRBJ2-1	NA	NA	TRBV9	TGTGCCAGCAGCGTAGATCCGCGGCCCAGCTCCTACAATGAGCAGTTCTTC	CASSVDPRPSSYNEQFF
TRBJ2-3	TRBD1	NA	TRBV6-6	TGTGCCAGCAGCCGCAGACAGGGGGCAACAGATACGCAGTATTTT	CASSRRQGATDTQYF
TRBJ2-7	NA	NA	TRBV5-6	TGTGCCAGCAGCTTGAGGGCCTCCTACGAGCAGTACTTC	CASSLRASYEQYF
TRBJ2-1	TRBD2	NA	TRBV7-2	TGTGCCAGCAGCTTCGATGGGACTAGCGGCACCTACAATGAGCAGTTCTTC	CASSFDGTSGTYNEQFF
TRBJ2-7	NA	NA	TRBV27	TGTGCCAGCGCCCCGCCTAGATTTACGGACGAGCAGTACTTC	CASAPPRFTDEQYF
TRBJ1-1	TRBD1	NA	TRBV7-9	TGTGCCAGCAGCGTCCCGGGACAGGCGAACACTGAAGCTTTCTTT	CASSVPGQANTEAFF
TRBJ2-3	TRBD2	NA	TRBV19	TGTGCCAGTAGCCTCAGGACTAGCGGGGACACAGATACGCAGTATTTT	CASSLRTSGDTDTQYF